The source of this TCR beta chain is a study of identical twins. The CDR3 runs to 19 residues. Trimming left V 1 base short and J 6 bases short, with 25 bases between. CDR1 and CDR2 (germline): SGHAT, FQDESV (reference sequence). TCRdb recomputed calls from the 5' RACE reads with MiXCR, one row per CDR3 protein. The table has hundreds of thousands of distinct CDR3 sequences, approximately 13% seen once. These records were also assigned to another study, of yellow fever vaccine responses in identical twins.

Sequenced material: PBMCs. The receptor's source is a woman between 18 and 30 years old in good health. The V gene is TRBV11-1, the J gene TRBJ2-4; D uncertain. CDR3 loop: CASSLGALDRTFLGNIQYF. The CDR3 nucleotides read TGTGCCAGCAGCTTAGGGGCCTTGGACCGGACCTTCTTAGGAAACATTCAGTACTTC.